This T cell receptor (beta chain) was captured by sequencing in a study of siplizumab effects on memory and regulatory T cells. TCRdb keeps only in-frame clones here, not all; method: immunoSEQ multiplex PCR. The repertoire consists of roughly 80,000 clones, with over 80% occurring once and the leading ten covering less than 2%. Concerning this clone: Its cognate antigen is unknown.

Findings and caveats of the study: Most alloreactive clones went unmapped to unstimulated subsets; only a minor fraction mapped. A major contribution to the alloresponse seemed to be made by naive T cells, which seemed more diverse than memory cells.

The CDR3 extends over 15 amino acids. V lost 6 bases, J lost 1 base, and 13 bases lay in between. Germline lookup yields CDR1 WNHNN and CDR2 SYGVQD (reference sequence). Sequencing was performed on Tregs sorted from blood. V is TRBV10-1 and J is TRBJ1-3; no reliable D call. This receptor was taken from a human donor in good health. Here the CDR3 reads CASSTLQRSGNTIYF. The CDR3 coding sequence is TGCGCCAGCAGCACCCTACAACGGTCTGGAAACACCATATATTTT.